Listed below are T cell receptor beta chains from one sample, sequenced in a study of shared clonotypes between healthy human individuals. Using immunoSEQ multiplex PCR, the repertoire was profiled, and TCRdb retains in-frame clones only, with some absent. The table shows about 490,000 clones, with over 70% occurring only once. Specimen: PBMCs. These receptors were collected from a woman aged 40 to 49 in good health. Some clones in this sample may be carry-over from other donors' samples. Both conserved end residues are part of each CDR3. Fields, in order: CDR3 protein, V gene, J gene.

cdr3_aa: CASSGDSAFYF
v_call: TRBV7-9
j_call: TRBJ2-4

cdr3_aa: CAISGGLNQPQHF
v_call: TRBV10-3
j_call: TRBJ1-5

cdr3_aa: CASSPFQGEKQYF
v_call: TRBV18
j_call: TRBJ2-7

cdr3_aa: CASSRLAGVRAEQYF
v_call: TRBV6-5
j_call: TRBJ2-7

cdr3_aa: CASSYRDSQAFF
v_call: TRBV6-5
j_call: TRBJ1-1

cdr3_aa: CASSLLSGRRDEQYF
v_call: TRBV4-2
j_call: TRBJ2-7

cdr3_aa: CASSPQQGLAGGPDTGELFF
v_call: TRBV18
j_call: TRBJ2-2

cdr3_aa: CASSPPSTVNTEAFF
v_call: TRBV18
j_call: TRBJ1-1

cdr3_aa: CASSLGAGGANVLTF
v_call: TRBV5-4
j_call: TRBJ2-6

cdr3_aa: CASSPLGDGNTIYF
v_call: TRBV18
j_call: TRBJ1-3

cdr3_aa: CASSPGTSGKLSGANVLTF
v_call: TRBV7-2
j_call: TRBJ2-6

cdr3_aa: CASSLLAGVYDEQFF
v_call: TRBV7-2
j_call: TRBJ2-1

cdr3_aa: CAWRTGVKTEAFF
v_call: TRBV30
j_call: TRBJ1-1

cdr3_aa: CATSSPGTGEAEQYF
v_call: TRBV15
j_call: TRBJ2-7

cdr3_aa: CASSQDRRGGTEAFF
v_call: TRBV4-3
j_call: TRBJ1-1

cdr3_aa: CASSLGGGGPPEKLFF
v_call: TRBV7-6
j_call: TRBJ1-4

cdr3_aa: CASRLSGEETQYF
v_call: TRBV28
j_call: TRBJ2-5

cdr3_aa: CASSVLTSAVTDTQYF
v_call: TRBV5-1
j_call: TRBJ2-3

cdr3_aa: CSTYPTDTQYF
v_call: TRBV29-1
j_call: TRBJ2-3

cdr3_aa: CASRTGSGNTIYF
v_call: TRBV28
j_call: TRBJ1-3

cdr3_aa: CASSLASGRVTYEQYF
v_call: TRBV2
j_call: TRBJ2-7

cdr3_aa: CASSGRLEQYF
v_call: TRBV25-1
j_call: TRBJ2-7

cdr3_aa: CASSQGREGYEQFF
v_call: TRBV4-2
j_call: TRBJ2-1

cdr3_aa: CASSFGGSAGELFF
v_call: TRBV27
j_call: TRBJ2-2

cdr3_aa: CASSPLAGVNTGELFF
v_call: TRBV27
j_call: TRBJ2-2

cdr3_aa: CASSQSLYRDSFNEKLFF
v_call: TRBV23-1
j_call: TRBJ1-4

cdr3_aa: CASSLDWQETQYF
v_call: TRBV7-2
j_call: TRBJ2-5

cdr3_aa: CASSPWADTQYF
v_call: TRBV28
j_call: TRBJ2-3

cdr3_aa: CASSPGTGSGYTF
v_call: TRBV5-1
j_call: TRBJ1-2

cdr3_aa: CASSLLRGLAKNIQYF
v_call: TRBV28
j_call: TRBJ2-4

cdr3_aa: CASSLAMRETQYF
v_call: TRBV7-6
j_call: TRBJ2-5

cdr3_aa: CSVGTGGYNEQFF
v_call: TRBV29-1
j_call: TRBJ2-1

cdr3_aa: CASSLIWGGTQYF
v_call: TRBV28
j_call: TRBJ2-5

cdr3_aa: CASSSTSGSYEQYF
v_call: TRBV9
j_call: TRBJ2-7

cdr3_aa: CASCTGASGANVLTF
v_call: TRBV5-6
j_call: TRBJ2-6

cdr3_aa: CSVGQGAEQYF
v_call: TRBV29-1
j_call: TRBJ2-7

cdr3_aa: CASSQVPVAGSEQFF
v_call: TRBV4-1
j_call: TRBJ2-1

cdr3_aa: CASSDPSAGELFF
v_call: TRBV10-1
j_call: TRBJ2-2

cdr3_aa: CAWTSGNEQFF
v_call: TRBV30
j_call: TRBJ2-1

cdr3_aa: CASSLLPEGARWAFF
v_call: TRBV28
j_call: TRBJ1-1

cdr3_aa: CSVGRGRDTQYF
v_call: TRBV29-1
j_call: TRBJ2-3

cdr3_aa: CASSLRQGRGGELFF
v_call: TRBV5-5
j_call: TRBJ2-2